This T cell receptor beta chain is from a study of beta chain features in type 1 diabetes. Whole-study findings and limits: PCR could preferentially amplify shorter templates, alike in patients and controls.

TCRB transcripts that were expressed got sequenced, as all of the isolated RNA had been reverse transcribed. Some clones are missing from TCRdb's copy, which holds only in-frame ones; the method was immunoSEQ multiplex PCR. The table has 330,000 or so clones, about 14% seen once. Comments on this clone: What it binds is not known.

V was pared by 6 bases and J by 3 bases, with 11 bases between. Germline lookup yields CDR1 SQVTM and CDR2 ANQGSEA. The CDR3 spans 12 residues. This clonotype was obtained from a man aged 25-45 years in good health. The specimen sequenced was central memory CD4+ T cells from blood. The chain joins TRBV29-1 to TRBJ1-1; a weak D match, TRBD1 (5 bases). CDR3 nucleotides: TGCAGCGTATCTCCAGGGTACACTGAAGCTTTCTTT. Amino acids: CSVSPGYTEAFF.